Below are 27 T cell receptor beta chains sequenced from a single sample in a study of cytomegalovirus exposure and HLA in healthy donors. The primer mix had 60 Vbeta and 13 Jbeta primers. TCRdb keeps only in-frame clones here, not all; method: immunoSEQ multiplex PCR. The sample lists about 190,000 clones; roughly 80% were seen once. The specimen was PBMCs. These receptors were collected from a woman aged 25 to 39 in good health and CMV-seropositive.

This sequence joins TRBV6-5 and TRBJ1-1; TRBD1 aligns across 7 bases. This CDR3 region has 14 residues. Germline values: CDR1 MNHEY, CDR2 SVGAGI. V shed 4 bases and J 8 bases; nucleotides not matched to a gene: 10. CDR3 region: CASSFSNRGSEAFF. CDR3 nucleotide sequence: TGTGCCAGCAGTTTTTCCAACAGGGGATCGGAAGCTTTCTTT.

The genes are TRBV6-5 and TRBJ1-4; 10 bases fit TRBD1. Unmatched junction bases numbered 8, after V lost 2 bases and J lost 8 bases. In germline, CDR1 is MNHEY, CDR2 SVGAGI. The CDR3 extends over 16 amino acids. The CDR3 DNA is TGTGCCAGCAGTTACGCCGGGACAGGGGAGAGGGAAAAACTGTTTTTT. Encoded protein: CASSYAGTGEREKLFF.

The chain carries TRBV4-2 and TRBJ1-6; 8 bases agree with TRBD1. CDR1 is LGHNA, CDR2 YNFKEQ, per germline. The V and J ends lost 3 bases and 7 bases, in that order; junction bases with no gene match: 11. This CDR3 has 17 amino acids. CDR3 region: CASSHQLPGQVNSPLHF. As DNA, the CDR3 is TGTGCCAGCAGCCACCAATTACCGGGACAGGTGAATTCACCCCTCCACTTT.

V is TRBV4-3 and J is TRBJ2-2, with 11 bases lining up with TRBD2. The V and J ends lost 4 bases and 6 bases, in that order; junction bases with no gene match: 10. The V gene's germline CDR1 is LGHNA and CDR2 YSLEER. The CDR3 extends over 17 amino acids. The CDR3, as DNA: TGCGCCAGCAGCCTAATTAGCGGGGGGGCCAGCGCCGGGGAGCTGTTTTTT. Translated, it gives CASSLISGGASAGELFF.

J is TRBJ2-1 and V is TRBV19, with D possibly being TRBD2 (6 bases). The V end was cut by 2 bases, the J end by 4 bases, with 15 bases between. Per germline, CDR1 LNHDA and CDR2 SQIVND (reference sequence). The CDR3 runs to 16 residues. Here the CDR3 reads CASSIIIGGAYNEQFF. In nucleotides, the CDR3 is TGTGCCAGTAGTATAATCATCGGGGGTGCGTACAATGAGCAGTTCTTC.

The rearrangement joins TRBV4-3 to TRBJ1-2; no clear D. Trimming stripped 2 bases from V and 4 bases from J, with 14 bases between. There are 15 residues in the CDR3. The germline V gene has CDR1 LGHNA and CDR2 YSLEER. The CDR3 region has the DNA TGCGCCAGCAGCCAACAGTGGTCAGCGAGCTATGGCTACACCTTC. Protein: CASSQQWSASYGYTF.

This chain joins TRBV11-2 and TRBJ2-7; D perhaps matches TRBD1 (6 bases). The CDR3 loop spans 13 amino acids. Deletions cut 1 base from V and 3 bases from J, with 7 bases between. Per germline, CDR1 SGHAT and CDR2 FQNNGV. The CDR3 protein is CASSLGGHYEQYF. DNA of the CDR3: TGTGCCAGCAGCTTAGGGGGGCACTACGAGCAGTACTTC.

This chain links TRBV15 with TRBJ2-1; 7 bases map to TRBD1. Germline values: CDR1 LNHNV, CDR2 YYDKDF (reference sequence). V shed 0 bases and J 2 bases; nucleotides not matched to a gene: 4. The CDR3 loop spans 16 amino acids. The CDR3 loop is CATSRDKGAAYNEQFF. The CDR3 DNA sequence: TGTGCCACCAGCAGAGATAAGGGGGCCGCCTACAATGAGCAGTTCTTC.

The chain is built from TRBV29-1 and TRBJ2-7; D perhaps matches TRBD2 (6 bases). The CDR3 is 16 residues long. The germline gives CDR1 SQVTM, CDR2 ANQGSEA. Trimming took 6 bases from V and 0 from J, leaving 21 bases between them. The CDR3 nucleotides are TGCAGCGTCCGCGGGGACCGTCAGCGAAGCTCCTACGAGCAGTACTTC. Residues: CSVRGDRQRSSYEQYF.

The chain combines TRBV7-9 with TRBJ1-1; unclear D gene. Germline-derived CDR1 and CDR2 are SEHNR and FQNEAQ (reference sequence). Deletions cut 1 base from V and 6 bases from J, with 9 bases between. This CDR3 region has 13 residues. The CDR3 DNA sequence: TGTGCCAGCAGCTTAGACGAGATTCCTGAAGCTTTCTTT. It yields the protein CASSLDEIPEAFF.

The chain uses TRBV10-3 and TRBJ1-2; 8 bases are shared with TRBD1. This CDR3 region has 13 residues. Germline V gene lookup returns CDR1 ENHRY and CDR2 SYGVKD. Losses at the gene ends were 9 bases for V and 2 bases for J; bases not matched to a gene: 5. CDR3 sequence: CAILDRENYGYTF. In DNA, the CDR3 is TGTGCCATACTGGACAGGGAGAACTATGGCTACACCTTC.

This rearrangement joins TRBV7-3 to TRBJ2-5; 7 bases are shared with TRBD2. Germline loops: CDR1 SGHTA, CDR2 FQGTGA. The CDR3 is 15 residues long. V lost 1 base and J lost 6; bases outside the gene matches: 8. This chain's CDR3 is CASSLSWLAEQTQYF. CDR3 DNA: TGTGCCAGCAGCTTAAGTTGGCTAGCGGAACAGACCCAGTACTTC. The variable domain in full, completed from reference TRBV7-3 and TRBJ2-5, reads GAGVSQTPSNKVTEKGKYVELRCDPISGHTALYWYRQSLGQGPEFLIYFQGTGAADDSGLPNDRFFAVRPEGSVSTLKIQRTERGDSAVYLCASSLSWLAEQTQYFGPGTRLLVL.

The rearrangement links TRBV29-1 to TRBJ1-1; the D gene is possibly TRBD1 (5 bases). Trimming took 6 bases from V and 6 from J, leaving 17 bases between them. Germline V gene sequence: CDR1 SQVTM, CDR2 ANQGSEA. There are 13 residues in the CDR3. The CDR3 sequence: CSVFGIGGAEAFF. The CDR3 nucleotides read TGCAGCGTCTTCGGGATCGGAGGGGCTGAAGCTTTCTTT.

The V gene is TRBV9, the J gene TRBJ2-5; 16 bases align to TRBD2. V trimming: 3 bases; J trimming: 3 bases; junction bases outside the gene matches: 2. Germline V lookup: CDR1 SGDLS, CDR2 YYNGEE. This CDR3 is built from 16 residues. CDR3 amino acids: CASSGGLAGGEETQYF. Here the CDR3 DNA reads TGTGCCAGCAGCGGGGGACTAGCGGGAGGGGAAGAGACCCAGTACTTC.

The chain uses TRBV25-1 and TRBJ2-1; 12 positions agree with TRBD2. Per germline, CDR1 MGHDK and CDR2 SYGVNS. The CDR3 contains 17 residues. J gave up 5 bases and V 3 bases, and 8 bases lay outside the gene matches. The CDR3 region is CASSEPGTSGPNNEQFF. CDR3 sequence (DNA): TGTGCCAGCAGTGAGCCCGGGACTAGCGGGCCGAACAATGAGCAGTTCTTC.

V usage is TRBV7-9 and J usage is TRBJ2-1; D unresolved. The CDR3 extends over 12 amino acids. CDR1 is SEHNR, CDR2 FQNEAQ, per germline (reference sequence). The V end lost 2 bases, the J end lost 12 bases, and 11 bases lay between the germline ends. CDR3 sequence reads: CASSLSSGVQFF. The CDR3 coding sequence is TGTGCCAGCAGCTTAAGTAGTGGTGTGCAGTTCTTC. Drawing the rest from reference TRBV7-9 and TRBJ2-1, the complete variable domain is DTGVSQNPRHKITKRGQNVTFRCDPISEHNRLYWYRQTLGQGPEFLTYFQNEAQLEKSRLLSDRFSAERPKGSFSTLEIQRTEQGDSAMYLCASSLSSGVQFFGPGTRLTVL.

The chain is built from TRBV5-1 and TRBJ2-3; 7 bases are a match to TRBD1. V shed 1 base and J 2 bases; nucleotides not matched to a gene: 4. The germline gives CDR1 SGHRS, CDR2 YFSETQ. The CDR3 extends over 15 amino acids. The CDR3 is CASSLRGQITDTQYF. CDR3 coding DNA: TGCGCCAGCAGCTTGCGGGGACAGATCACAGATACGCAGTATTTT.

In this sample, this clone turned up a few times. The J gene is TRBJ1-1, the V gene TRBV5-1; 9 bases are a match to TRBD1. The ends lost 4 bases at V and 3 bases at J; junction bases unmatched: 10. In germline, CDR1 is SGHRS, CDR2 YFSETQ. The CDR3 runs to 16 residues. As DNA, the CDR3 is TGCGCCAGCAGCCCGGGGGACAGGGCTTGGGACACTGAAGCTTTCTTT. Protein product: CASSPGDRAWDTEAFF.

The rearrangement uses TRBV28 and TRBJ1-2; D is ambiguous. The V end was cut by 2 bases, the J end by 5 bases, with 3 bases between. CDR3 length: 11 residues. Germline V gene data show CDR1 as MDHEN and CDR2 as SYDVKM. The CDR3 reads CASSLTYGYTF. In nucleotides, the CDR3 is TGTGCCAGCAGTTTAACTTATGGCTACACCTTC.

V and J are TRBV28 and TRBJ2-5; the D gene is possibly TRBD2 (5 bases). V was cut by 6 bases and J by 7 bases, with 18 bases left in between. In germline, CDR1 is MDHEN, CDR2 SYDVKM. The CDR3 has 14 amino acids. The CDR3 loop is CASSWTPLRRTQYF. The CDR3 DNA is TGTGCCAGCAGCTGGACTCCCCTCAGGCGGACCCAGTACTTC.

This clone was observed a handful of times. The chain recombines TRBV27 with TRBJ2-7; possibly TRBD2 for D (5 bases). The CDR3 consists of 15 residues. Germline CDR1 MNHEY, CDR2 SMNVEV (reference sequence). The germline V and J ends were trimmed by 0 bases and 5 bases, with 14 bases remaining between them. The DNA for the CDR3 is TGTGCCAGCAGTTTATCTGGTGCGTACGGGAACGAGCAGTACTTC. Encoded protein: CASSLSGAYGNEQYF.

J is TRBJ1-2 and V is TRBV10-3, with D possibly being TRBD1 (6 bases). Germline CDR1 reads ENHRY; CDR2 reads SYGVKD. The CDR3 loop spans 15 amino acids. The V end lost 8 bases, the J end lost 1 base, and 17 bases lay between the germline ends. The CDR3 loop reads CAIRLGGSFNYGYTF. The CDR3 nucleotides are TGTGCCATCCGTTTAGGGGGAAGTTTTAACTATGGCTACACCTTC.

DNA for the CDR3: TGTGCCAGCAGCCACAGCGGGAGCTCCTACAATGAGCAGTTCTTC. Amino acid sequence: CASSHSGSSYNEQFF. The V gene is TRBV7-2, the J gene TRBJ2-1; 8 bases are a match to TRBD2. V gave up 5 bases and J gave up 0 bases; unmatched junction bases: 3. The CDR3 length is 15 residues. CDR1 is SGHTA and CDR2 is FQGNSA in the germline V gene.

The chain is built from TRBV6-5 and TRBJ1-5; D gene ambiguous. From germline, CDR1 is MNHEY and CDR2 SVGAGI. Trimming left V 0 bases short and J 7 bases short, with 10 bases between. This CDR3 is built from 14 residues. The CDR3 coding sequence is TGTGCCAGCAGTTACTCGATGGGAGGCCAGCCCCAGCATTTT. Residues: CASSYSMGGQPQHF.

This chain connects TRBV6-4 to TRBJ2-1; 7 nucleotides match TRBD1. The CDR3 runs to 17 residues. The V segment lost 3 bases and the J segment 2 bases; nucleotides outside the gene matches: 10. Germline assignment: CDR1 MRHNA and CDR2 SNTAGT. CDR3 sequence reads: CASSESGTAETYNEQFF. The DNA for the CDR3 is TGTGCCAGCAGTGAATCAGGGACAGCCGAAACCTACAATGAGCAGTTCTTC.

This clone occurred once. The chain couples TRBV28 to TRBJ1-5; unclear D gene. CDR3 length: 15 amino acids. Per the germline V gene, CDR1 is MDHEN and CDR2 is SYDVKM. Trimming left V 2 bases short and J 0 bases short, with 8 bases between. Here the CDR3 reads CASSLRRDSNQPQHF. In DNA, the CDR3 is TGTGCCAGCAGTTTAAGGAGGGATAGCAATCAGCCCCAGCATTTT.

This sequence joins TRBV6-5 and TRBJ2-3; D is perhaps TRBD2 (5 bases). Germline CDR1 MNHEY, CDR2 SVGAGI. This CDR3 is built from 12 residues. V was clipped by 2 bases and J by 8 bases, with 8 bases between them. CDR3 residues: CASSYGGGTQYF. The DNA for the CDR3 is TGTGCCAGCAGTTACGGAGGAGGTACGCAGTATTTT.